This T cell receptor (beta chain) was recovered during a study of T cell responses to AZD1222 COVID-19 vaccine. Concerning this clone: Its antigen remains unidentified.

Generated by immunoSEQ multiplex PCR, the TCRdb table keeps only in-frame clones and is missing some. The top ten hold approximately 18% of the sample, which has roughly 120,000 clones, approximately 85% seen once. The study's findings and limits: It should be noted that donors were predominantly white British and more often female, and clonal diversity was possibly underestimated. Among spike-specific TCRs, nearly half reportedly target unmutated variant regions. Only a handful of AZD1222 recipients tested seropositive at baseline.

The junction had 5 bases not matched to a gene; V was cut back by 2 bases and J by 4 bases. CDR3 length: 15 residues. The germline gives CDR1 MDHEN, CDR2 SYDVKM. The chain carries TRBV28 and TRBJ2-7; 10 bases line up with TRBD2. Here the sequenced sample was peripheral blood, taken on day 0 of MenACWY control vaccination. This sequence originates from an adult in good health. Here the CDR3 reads CASSLRTSGLYEQYF. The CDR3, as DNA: TGTGCCAGCAGTTTAAGGACTAGCGGATTATACGAGCAGTACTTC.